The 25 T cell receptor beta chains listed next were all sequenced from one sample in a study of cytomegalovirus exposure and HLA in healthy donors (dated by TCRdb to between 2016 and 2019). The library was obtained by the immunoSEQ multiplex PCR assay. For the multiplex PCR, a mixture combining 60 forward primers for TCR Vbeta segments and 13 reverse primers for TCR Jbeta segments was used. Held by TCRdb, this immuneACCESS table contains in-frame sequences only and omits some clones. Under half of the omission traces to an unresolved V gene where checked; the cause of the rest is unknown. This sample comprises over 150,000 clones, 80% to 90% of them detected only once. Of the sample, roughly 7.5% falls within the top ten clones. Sequencing input: PBMCs. The receptors were gathered from a woman aged 30 to 39 in good health and CMV-seropositive.

The genes are TRBV7-8 and TRBJ1-2; D gene unclear. Trimming pared 3 bases from V and 5 bases from J, leaving 16 bases between. The CDR3 is 15 residues long. CDR1 SGHVS and CDR2 FQNEAQ come from the germline V gene. CDR3 in amino acids: CASSFSGRTVYGYTF. As DNA, the CDR3 is TGTGCCAGCAGCTTCTCCGGGAGAACCGTTTATGGCTACACCTTC.

The V gene is TRBV6-6, the J gene TRBJ2-7; tentatively, D is TRBD1 (7 bases). CDR3 length equals 15 residues. V lost 0 bases to trimming and J lost 6 bases, with 15 bases between them. Germline lookup yields CDR1 MNHNY and CDR2 SVGAGI (reference sequence). The CDR3 spells CASSYSEGAGSEQYF. The CDR3 coding sequence is TGTGCCAGCAGTTACTCAGAGGGGGCGGGGAGCGAGCAGTACTTC.

The genes are TRBV2 and TRBJ1-5, with D unresolved. Trimming shortened V by 7 bases and J by 1 base, and 11 bases separated the two germline ends. The CDR3 is 14 amino acids. Germline V gene sequence: CDR1 SNHLY, CDR2 FYNNEI. The CDR3 bases are TGTGCCAGCAATGGAGTAGCCAGCAATCAGCCCCAGCATTTT. Residues: CASNGVASNQPQHF. Full variable domain (remainder filled in from reference TRBV2 and TRBJ1-5): EPEVTQTPSHQVTQMGQEVILRCVPISNHLYFYWYRQILGQKVEFLVSFYNNEISEKSEIFDDQFSVERPDGSNFTLKIRSTKLEDSAMYFCASNGVASNQPQHFGDGTRLSIL.

The rearrangement uses TRBV19 and TRBJ1-2; D is perhaps TRBD1 (6 bases). Germline values: CDR1 LNHDA, CDR2 SQIVND (reference sequence). The CDR3 contains 12 residues. The germline V and J ends were trimmed by 5 bases and 5 bases, with 9 bases remaining between them. The CDR3 region has the DNA TGTGCCAGTAGTCTCGGACAGTATGGCTACACCTTC. Protein sequence: CASSLGQYGYTF.

The CDR3 protein is CASSPGTSGNTDTQYF. CDR3 in DNA: TGCGCCAGCAGCCCCGGGACTAGCGGTAACACAGATACGCAGTATTTT. This rearrangement joins TRBV5-1 to TRBJ2-3, with 11 bases identical to TRBD2. This CDR3 contains 16 residues. Unmatched junction bases numbered 6, after V lost 4 bases and J lost 2 bases. Germline V gene sequence: CDR1 SGHRS, CDR2 YFSETQ.

The rearrangement links TRBV7-9 to TRBJ2-1; 8 bases are shared with TRBD1. CDR1 and CDR2 (germline): SEHNR, FQNEAQ (reference sequence). The CDR3 consists of 17 residues. V gave up 7 bases and J gave up 6 bases; unmatched junction bases: 17. The CDR3 loop reads CASTVGGGQGAGNEQFF. The CDR3 DNA reads as TGTGCCAGCACCGTAGGTGGGGGGCAGGGGGCAGGCAATGAGCAGTTCTTC.

This chain links TRBV5-1 with TRBJ1-2, with 8 bases lining up with TRBD1. This CDR3 has 14 residues. Trimming removed 0 bases from V and 6 bases from J; junction bases left unmatched: 4. Per the germline V gene, CDR1 is SGHRS and CDR2 is YFSETQ. CDR3 protein: CASSLEAGGHGYTF. CDR3 nucleotides: TGCGCCAGCAGCTTGGAGGCAGGGGGCCATGGCTACACCTTC.

The genes are TRBV7-2 and TRBJ1-1; no clear D gene. From germline, CDR1 is SGHTA and CDR2 FQGNSA. The CDR3 totals 10 residues. V shed 4 bases and J shed 8 bases, with 5 bases lying between them. The CDR3 sequence is CASSSLEAFF. The CDR3 nucleotides read TGTGCCAGCAGCTCACTCGAAGCTTTCTTT.

This chain connects TRBV9 to TRBJ1-3; D gene unclear. V was pared by 3 bases and J by 3 bases, with 7 bases between. The germline CDR1 and CDR2 sequences are SGDLS and YYNGEE. This CDR3 is built from 13 residues. CDR3 nucleotide sequence: TGTGCCAGCAGCGGACAACATGGAAACACCATATATTTT. Amino acid sequence: CASSGQHGNTIYF.

The chain joins TRBV7-9 to TRBJ1-3, with D possibly matching TRBD1 (5 bases). This CDR3 region has 16 residues. CDR1 SEHNR and CDR2 FQNEAQ come from the germline V gene (reference sequence). Deletions cut 4 bases from V and 0 bases from J, with 13 bases between. CDR3 in amino acids: CASSSTWGSSGNTIYF. The CDR3 DNA reads as TGTGCCAGCAGCTCCACGTGGGGCAGCTCTGGAAACACCATATATTTT.

This sequence joins TRBV10-3 and TRBJ2-5; D is ambiguous. CDR1 is ENHRY, CDR2 SYGVKD, per germline. The CDR3 spans 14 residues. The V gene lost 1 base and the J gene lost 1 base, with 7 bases spanning the gap. The CDR3 sequence is CAISEWRLQETQYF. For the CDR3, the DNA is TGTGCCATCAGTGAGTGGAGACTCCAAGAGACCCAGTACTTC.

The chain employs TRBV6-5 and TRBJ2-2, with 7 bases lining up with TRBD1. The CDR3 runs to 13 residues. Trimming took 7 bases from V and 7 from J; bases not matched to a gene: 6. The V gene's germline CDR1 is MNHEY and CDR2 SVGAGI. The CDR3 protein is CASTPTGLGELFF. The DNA of the CDR3 is TGTGCCAGCACTCCGACAGGGCTCGGGGAGCTGTTTTTT.

The chain joins TRBV18 to TRBJ1-1; maybe TRBD1 (5 bases). The CDR3 consists of 14 residues. V lost 3 bases to trimming and J lost 9 bases, with 17 bases between them. Germline CDR1 reads KGHSH; CDR2 reads LQKENI. DNA for the CDR3: TGTGCCAGCTCACCTGGCGGAGGGGAGGGGAAAGCTTTCTTT. Translating gives CASSPGGGEGKAFF.

This clone appeared a single time. The chain links TRBV9 to TRBJ2-7; 9 bases map to TRBD1. The CDR3 length is 17 residues. CDR1 SGDLS and CDR2 YYNGEE come from the germline V gene. With V trimmed by 0 bases and J by 3 bases, 10 bases remained unmatched. CDR3: CASSVGGPPGQGYEQYF. The DNA of the CDR3 is TGTGCCAGCAGCGTAGGGGGGCCCCCGGGACAGGGCTACGAGCAGTACTTC. Combining the CDR3 with reference TRBV9 and TRBJ2-7 gives the whole variable domain DSGVTQTPKHLITATGQRVTLRCSPRSGDLSVYWYQQSLDQGLQFLIQYYNGEERAKGNILERFSAQQFPDLHSELNLSSLELGDSALYFCASSVGGPPGQGYEQYFGPGTRLTVT.

The chain joins TRBV6-1 to TRBJ2-6; D is uncertain. Germline assignment: CDR1 MNHNS and CDR2 SASEGT. CDR3 length: 15 residues. V was pared by 9 bases and J by 2 bases, with 14 bases between. As DNA, the CDR3 is TGTGCCAGTCACTCCCTTACCACTGGGGCCAACGTCCTGACTTTC. This encodes CASHSLTTGANVLTF.

The V gene is TRBV2, the J gene TRBJ1-1; TRBD1 matches 7 bases. CDR3 size: 12 residues. CDR1 and CDR2 from the germline V gene are SNHLY and FYNNEI. Trimming took 5 bases from V and 7 from J; bases not matched to a gene: 4. The DNA for the CDR3 is TGTGCCAGCAGTTTGGACAGGCTTGAAGCTTTCTTT. Protein: CASSLDRLEAFF.

The CDR3 sequence is CASSHGQGAYEQYF. CDR3 bases: TGTGCCAGCAGCCACGGACAGGGGGCATACGAGCAGTACTTC. This chain joins TRBV13 and TRBJ2-7, with 11 positions matching TRBD1. The trim removed 5 bases at V and 4 bases at J, leaving 4 bases unmatched. Germline lookup yields CDR1 PRHDT and CDR2 FYEKMQ (reference sequence). The CDR3 has 14 residues.

This clone appeared a few times. The chain recombines TRBV15 with TRBJ2-5; D might be TRBD1 (6 bases). V was shortened by 6 bases and J by 2 bases, with 19 bases between the two germline ends. Germline CDR1 and CDR2: LNHNV and YYDKDF (reference sequence). This CDR3 spans 16 amino acids. DNA of the CDR3: TGTGCCACCAGGCCCGTGGCCTCAGGGGATCAAGAGACCCAGTACTTC. Protein sequence: CATRPVASGDQETQYF.

Comment on this clone: Other DNA sequences from this sample encode an identical CDR3 as well. The chain is built from TRBV18 and TRBJ1-1, with D possibly matching TRBD1 (6 bases). V dropped 1 base and J dropped 1 base, with 10 bases sitting between them. The germline V gene encodes CDR1 KGHSH and CDR2 LQKENI. The CDR3 extends over 15 amino acids. DNA of the CDR3: TGTGCCAGCTCACCACGGGCAGGGGAGAACACTGAAGCTTTCTTT. Translation: CASSPRAGENTEAFF.

The chain carries TRBV5-1 and TRBJ2-5; D may be TRBD1 (6 bases). CDR1 is SGHRS, CDR2 YFSETQ, per germline. Trimming removed 4 bases from V and 0 bases from J, with 13 bases in between. This CDR3 has 15 amino acids. Here the CDR3 DNA reads TGCGCCAGCAGCCTTACAGGGACCCACCAAGAGACCCAGTACTTC. As protein: CASSLTGTHQETQYF.

This clone was detected a few times. This sequence joins TRBV9 and TRBJ1-2; possibly TRBD1 for D (6 bases). The CDR3 runs to 15 residues. Germline-derived CDR1 and CDR2 are SGDLS and YYNGEE. With 5 bases removed from V and 2 bases from J, the gap between germline ends came to 16 bases. CDR3 protein: CASRGYRDTNYGYTF. For the CDR3, the DNA is TGTGCCAGCAGAGGTTACCGGGACACGAACTATGGCTACACCTTC.

The chain links TRBV7-3 to TRBJ2-1; D possibly corresponds to TRBD2 (7 bases). The germline V and J ends were trimmed by 6 bases and 6 bases, with 15 bases remaining between them. Germline CDR1 and CDR2: SGHTA and FQGTGA. This CDR3 is 14 amino acids long. The CDR3 nucleotides read TGTGCCAGCAGTAGGGGGAGGGCGAGCAATGAGCAGTTCTTC. This sequence encodes CASSRGRASNEQFF. Combining the CDR3 with reference TRBV7-3 and TRBJ2-1 gives the whole variable domain GAGVSQTPSNKVTEKGKYVELRCDPISGHTALYWYRQSLGQGPEFLIYFQGTGAADDSGLPNDRFFAVRPEGSVSTLKIQRTERGDSAVYLCASSRGRASNEQFFGPGTRLTVL.

The chain carries TRBV6-1 and TRBJ1-5; 8 bases are a match to TRBD1. Germline V gives CDR1 MNHNS, CDR2 SASEGT. Germline trimming cut 6 bases from V and 13 bases from J; bases unmatched to any gene: 14. The CDR3 is 14 residues long. The CDR3 loop is CASRRTGGVNSQHF. CDR3 bases: TGTGCCAGCAGACGTACAGGGGGAGTGAATTCTCAGCATTTT.

This clone has only one observation. This chain joins TRBV19 and TRBJ1-4; 8 bases fit TRBD1. With V trimmed by 5 bases and J by 7 bases, 3 bases remained unmatched. Germline-derived CDR1 and CDR2 are LNHDA and SQIVND (reference sequence). The CDR3 extends over 13 amino acids. This CDR3 reads CASSFTGGEKLFF. The CDR3 bases are TGTGCCAGTAGTTTTACAGGGGGTGAAAAACTGTTTTTT. Together with reference TRBV19 and TRBJ1-4, the CDR3 gives the full variable domain: DGGITQSPKYLFRKEGQNVTLSCEQNLNHDAMYWYRQDPGQGLRLIYYSQIVNDFQKGDIAEGYSVSREKKESFPLTVTSAQKNPTAFYLCASSFTGGEKLFFGSGTQLSVL.

This clone was counted once. V and J are TRBV2 and TRBJ1-2, with 10 nucleotides matching TRBD1. Germline values: CDR1 SNHLY, CDR2 FYNNEI. V lost 4 bases to trimming and J lost 5 bases; unmatched junction nucleotides: 7. CDR3 length equals 15 residues. The CDR3 spells CASSATGGVVYGYTF. The CDR3 DNA reads as TGTGCCAGCAGTGCGACAGGGGGCGTAGTGTATGGCTACACCTTC.